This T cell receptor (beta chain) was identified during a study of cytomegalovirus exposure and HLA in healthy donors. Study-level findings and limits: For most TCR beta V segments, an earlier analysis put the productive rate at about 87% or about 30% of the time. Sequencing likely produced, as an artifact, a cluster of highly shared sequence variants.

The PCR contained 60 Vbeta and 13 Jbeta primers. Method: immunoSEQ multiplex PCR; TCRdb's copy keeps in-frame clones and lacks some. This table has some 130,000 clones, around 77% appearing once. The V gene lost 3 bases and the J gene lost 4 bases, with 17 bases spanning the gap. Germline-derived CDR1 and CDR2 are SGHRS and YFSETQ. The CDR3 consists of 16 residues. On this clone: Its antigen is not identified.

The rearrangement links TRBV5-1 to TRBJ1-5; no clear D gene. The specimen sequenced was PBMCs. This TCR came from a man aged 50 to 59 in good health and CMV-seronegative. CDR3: CASSSDVRGTNQPQHF. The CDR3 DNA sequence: TGCGCCAGCAGCTCGGATGTGCGGGGAACTAATCAGCCCCAGCATTTT.